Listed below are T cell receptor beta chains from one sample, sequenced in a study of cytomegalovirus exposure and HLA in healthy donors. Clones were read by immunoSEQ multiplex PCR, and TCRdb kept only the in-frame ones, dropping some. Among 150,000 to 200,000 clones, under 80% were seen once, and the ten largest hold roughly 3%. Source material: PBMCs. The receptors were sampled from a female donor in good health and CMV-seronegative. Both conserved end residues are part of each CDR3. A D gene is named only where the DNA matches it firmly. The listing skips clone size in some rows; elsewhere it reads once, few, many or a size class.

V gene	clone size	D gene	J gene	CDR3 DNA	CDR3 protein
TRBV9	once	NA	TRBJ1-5	TGTGCCAGCAGCTCTGGACAAGAATATAGCAATCAGCCCCAGCATTTT	CASSSGQEYSNQPQHF
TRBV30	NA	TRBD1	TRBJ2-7	TGTGCCTGGAGCCAAGGGTTACAGGGGTACGAGCAGTACTTC	CAWSQGLQGYEQYF
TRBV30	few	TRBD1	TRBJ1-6	TGTGCCTGGGTGGGACAGCATAATTCACCCCTCCACTTT	CAWVGQHNSPLHF
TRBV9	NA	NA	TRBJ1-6	TGTGCCAGCAGCGTCCGCGTCGGGTCCTCACCCCTCCACTTT	CASSVRVGSSPLHF
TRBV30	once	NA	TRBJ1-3	TGTGCCTGGAGAGTCCGGCAGGCCCGCTCTGGAAACACCATATATTTT	CAWRVRQARSGNTIYF
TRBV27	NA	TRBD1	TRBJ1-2	TGTGCCAGCAGTTTGGCGACAGGGGTAGATGGCTACACCTTC	CASSLATGVDGYTF
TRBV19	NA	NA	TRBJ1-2	TGTGCCAGTAGTATCAAGGGGCGGGGGACGCACACCTTC	CASSIKGRGTHTF
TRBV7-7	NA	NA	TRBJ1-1	TGTGCCAGCAGCTTAGACGGGGGTACTGAAGCTTTCTTT	CASSLDGGTEAFF
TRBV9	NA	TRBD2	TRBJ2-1	TGTGCCAGCAGCGTAGCGGGGTCGGGCGGGGGCTCCTACAATGAGCAGTTCTTC	CASSVAGSGGGSYNEQFF
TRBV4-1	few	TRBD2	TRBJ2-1	TGCGCCAGCAGCCAAGAAGGTGAGACTAGCCCCTACAATGAGCAGTTCTTC	CASSQEGETSPYNEQFF
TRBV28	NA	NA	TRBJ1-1	TGTGCCAGCAGCCAAACTACTGACAGGCTACTTATGAACACTGAAGCTTTCTTT	CASSQTTDRLLMNTEAFF
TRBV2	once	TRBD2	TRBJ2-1	TGTGCCAGCAGTGACAAGAGCGGGGGGGCCAGTGAGCAGTTCTTC	CASSDKSGGASEQFF
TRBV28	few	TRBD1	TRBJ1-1	TGTGCCAGCAGCTCTCGACAGGGCGTTTCGAACACTGAAGCTTTCTTT	CASSSRQGVSNTEAFF
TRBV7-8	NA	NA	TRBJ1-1	TGTGCCAGCAGCCCCTGGAGGGCGGCTAGTATGAACACTGAAGCTTTCTTT	CASSPWRAASMNTEAFF
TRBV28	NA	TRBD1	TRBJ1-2	TGTGCCAGCAGTACAGCAACAGGGGCCCCAGGCTATGGCTACACCTTC	CASSTATGAPGYGYTF
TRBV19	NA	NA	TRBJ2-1	TGTGCCAGTAGTATCATCCAGGGCCCGCTTTACAATGAGCAGTTCTTC	CASSIIQGPLYNEQFF
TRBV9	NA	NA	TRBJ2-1	TGTGCCAGCAGCGTGTATGATGAGCAGTTCTTC	CASSVYDEQFF
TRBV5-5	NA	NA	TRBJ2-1	TGTGCCAGCAGCTCGCGTTCAGCGGGCCTTTCCTACAATGAGCAGTTCTTC	CASSSRSAGLSYNEQFF
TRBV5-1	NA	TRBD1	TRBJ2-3	TGCGCCAGCAGCTCGGGGACAGGGGTAGGAGATACGCAGTATTTT	CASSSGTGVGDTQYF
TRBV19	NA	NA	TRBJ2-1	TGTGCCAGTAGTATAGGGTTAGCCACGAGCTCCTACAATGAGCAGTTCTTC	CASSIGLATSSYNEQFF
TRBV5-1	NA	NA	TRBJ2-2	TGCGCCAGCAGCTTGCAGGAATTGAACACCGGGGAGCTGTTTTTT	CASSLQELNTGELFF
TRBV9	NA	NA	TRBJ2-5	TGTGCCAGCAGCGGGGCCGATCAAGAGACCCAGTACTTC	CASSGADQETQYF
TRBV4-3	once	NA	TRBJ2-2	TGCGCCAGCAGCCAAGGTTATCCGAACACCGGGGAGCTGTTTTTT	CASSQGYPNTGELFF
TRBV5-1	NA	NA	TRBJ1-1	TGCGCCAGCAACCGTATTGGGGCGGATGACACTGAAGCTTTCTTT	CASNRIGADDTEAFF
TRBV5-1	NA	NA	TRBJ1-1	TGCGCCAGCAGCTTCGTGGGGGCTCGGGAAACTGAAGCTTTCTTT	CASSFVGARETEAFF
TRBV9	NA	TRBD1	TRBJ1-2	TGTGCCAGCAGCGTCTCAGGACAGGGACGTTATGGCTACACCTTC	CASSVSGQGRYGYTF
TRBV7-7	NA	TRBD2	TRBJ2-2	TGTGCTAGCAGCCGTTCCGGACTAGCGGGAGGGGCCGGGGAGCTGTTTTTT	CASSRSGLAGGAGELFF
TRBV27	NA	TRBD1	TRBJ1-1	TGTGCCAGCAGTTCTCACACAGGGGTGAACACTGAAGCTTTCTTT	CASSSHTGVNTEAFF
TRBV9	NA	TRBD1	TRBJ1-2	TGTGCCAGCAGCGTTAGTGGGACAGGGTCCTATGGCTACACCTTC	CASSVSGTGSYGYTF
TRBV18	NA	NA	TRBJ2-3	TGTGCCAGCTCCCCTGCCAGGGCAGATACGCAGTATTTT	CASSPARADTQYF
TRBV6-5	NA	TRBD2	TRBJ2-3	TGTGCCAGCAGTAGATTAGCGGGGGGGACAGGTACGCAGTATTTT	CASSRLAGGTGTQYF
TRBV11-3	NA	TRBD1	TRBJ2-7	TGTGCCAGCAGCTTAGGACAGGGGGGATTCTACGAGCAGTACTTC	CASSLGQGGFYEQYF
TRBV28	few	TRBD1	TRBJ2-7	TGTGCCAGCAGTCCAACCTCCGGGACAGGGATATACGAGCAGTACTTC	CASSPTSGTGIYEQYF
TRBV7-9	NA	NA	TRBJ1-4	TGTGCCAGCAGCCCACTACAGGGAACCACTAATGAAAAACTGTTTTTT	CASSPLQGTTNEKLFF
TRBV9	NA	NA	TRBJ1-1	TGTGCCAGCACCAGGACGGGGACTGAAGCTTTCTTT	CASTRTGTEAFF
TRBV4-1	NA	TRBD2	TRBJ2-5	TGCGCCAGCAGCCAAGTTACTAGCGTGGGAGAGACCCAGTACTTC	CASSQVTSVGETQYF
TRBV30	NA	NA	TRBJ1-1	TGTGCCGCCAGGGTCTTCACTGAAGCTTTCTTT	CAARVFTEAFF
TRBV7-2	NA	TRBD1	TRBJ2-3	TGTGCCAGCAGCCCTCTCTTGACAGGGGGAATAGTCACAGATACGCAGTATTTT	CASSPLLTGGIVTDTQYF
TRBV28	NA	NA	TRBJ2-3	TGTGCCAGCAGGAGTTTAGGTCGCAGGGCCACAGATACGCAGTATTTT	CASRSLGRRATDTQYF
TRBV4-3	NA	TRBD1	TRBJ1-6	TGCGCCAGCAGCCATGGGACAGAAGGGTACGGAAGGAATTCACCCCTCCACTTT	CASSHGTEGYGRNSPLHF
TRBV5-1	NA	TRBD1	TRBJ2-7	TGCGCCAGCAGCCCCGGGACAGGGGAGAACGAGCAGTACTTC	CASSPGTGENEQYF
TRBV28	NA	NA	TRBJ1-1	TGTGCCAGCAGAATTATGAACACTGAAGCTTTCTTT	CASRIMNTEAFF
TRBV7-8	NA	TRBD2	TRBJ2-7	TGTGCCAGCACCTTAAAAGCGGGAGTGAAGTACGAGCAGTACTTC	CASTLKAGVKYEQYF
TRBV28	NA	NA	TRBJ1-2	TGTGCCAGCAGTTTCCCCCAGCCCTCAGGCTATGGCTACACCTTC	CASSFPQPSGYGYTF
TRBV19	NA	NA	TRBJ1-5	TGTGCCAGTAAAATAGGGTCACAGGGTAACGTCTGGCCCCAGCATTTT	CASKIGSQGNVWPQHF
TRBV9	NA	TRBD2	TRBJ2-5	TGTGCCAGCAGCGTAGGAGGACTAGCGAAGACCCAGTACTTC	CASSVGGLAKTQYF
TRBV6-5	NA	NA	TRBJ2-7	TGTGCCAGCACCGAAGGGGGCGAGCAGTACTTC	CASTEGGEQYF
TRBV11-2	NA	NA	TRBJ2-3	TGTGCCAGCAGCCATTACTGGGGGGGCACAGATACGCAGTATTTT	CASSHYWGGTDTQYF
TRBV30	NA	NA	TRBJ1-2	TGTGCCTGGAGTGTATCCCCCCTTTATGGCTACACCTTC	CAWSVSPLYGYTF
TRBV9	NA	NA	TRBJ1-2	TGTGCCAGCAGTCCACTGCAGGGAGGCTATGGCTACACCTTC	CASSPLQGGYGYTF
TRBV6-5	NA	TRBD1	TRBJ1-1	TGTGCCAGCAGTTACTCGAACAGGGGATACACTGAAGCTTTCTTT	CASSYSNRGYTEAFF
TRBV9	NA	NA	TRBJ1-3	TGTGCCAGCAGCGTAGATGGGCCAGCTGGAAACACCATATATTTT	CASSVDGPAGNTIYF
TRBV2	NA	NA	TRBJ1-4	TGTGCCAGCAGGAGACAGTCAACTAATGAAAAACTGTTTTTT	CASRRQSTNEKLFF
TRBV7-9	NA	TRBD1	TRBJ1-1	TGTGCCAGCAGCCCGGACAGGGTACGGGCTGAAGCTTTCTTT	CASSPDRVRAEAFF
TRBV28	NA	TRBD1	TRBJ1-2	TGTGCCACCGGGGACAGTCCTAACTATGGCTACACCTTC	CATGDSPNYGYTF
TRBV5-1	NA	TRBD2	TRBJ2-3	TGCGCCAGCAGACTAGCGGGGGACACAGATACGCAGTATTTT	CASRLAGDTDTQYF
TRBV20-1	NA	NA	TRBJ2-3	TGCAGTGTAGCTTTCACAGATACGCAGTATTTT	CSVAFTDTQYF
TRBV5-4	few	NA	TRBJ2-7	TGTGCCAGCAGCTTGAGGTCTAGCGCCTCCTACGAGCAGTACTTC	CASSLRSSASYEQYF
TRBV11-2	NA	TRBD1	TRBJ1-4	TGTGCCAGCACCAAGGGACAGCTAAATGAAAAACTGTTTTTT	CASTKGQLNEKLFF